The 26 T cell receptor beta chains below come from one sample, sequenced in a study of metastatic and nonmetastatic thyroid tumors. Patients had received no treatment of any kind before thyroid surgery. TCRdb recomputed clones from the PCR reads via MiXCR. The sample carries fewer than 20,000 clones, 25% to 35% recorded once. Input material: tumor tissue. The receptor set was obtained from a female donor with papillary thyroid cancer or a benign thyroid nodule (not recorded which). Some clones in this sample may be carry-over from other donors' samples.

The chain couples TRBV6-1 to TRBJ2-6; 7 bases agree with TRBD2. Losses at the gene ends were 4 bases for V and 8 bases for J; bases not matched to a gene: 8. Germline V lookup: CDR1 MNHNS, CDR2 SASEGT. This CDR3 has 15 amino acids. The CDR3 DNA reads TGTGCCAGCAGTGCACTAGCGTGGGGGTCCAACGTCCTGACTTTC. This sequence encodes CASSALAWGSNVLTF.

This clone was seen ten or more times. The chain couples TRBV3-1 to TRBJ2-1; TRBD2 is a possible D gene (6 bases). Germline CDR1 LGHDT, CDR2 YNNKEL (reference sequence). The CDR3 is made up of 17 amino acids. With 1 base removed from V and 1 base from J, the gap between germline ends came to 14 bases. The CDR3 DNA sequence: TGTGCCAGCAGCCAAGGGGAGGCCTCCTATTCCTACAATGAGCAGTTCTTC. Encoded protein: CASSQGEASYSYNEQFF.

The V call is TRBV11-3, the J call TRBJ2-3; no definite D call. V shed 0 bases and J shed 5 bases, with 9 bases lying between them. There are 14 residues in the CDR3. CDR1 and CDR2 from the germline V gene are SGHNT and YENEEA. The CDR3 DNA reads as TGTGCCAGCAGCTTAGAGACTCCCCTAGATACGCAGTATTTT. As protein: CASSLETPLDTQYF.

This clone has a count of ten or more. The chain employs TRBV7-9 and TRBJ2-7; tentatively, D is TRBD1 or TRBD2 (5 bases each). This CDR3 spans 14 amino acids. V was shortened by 1 base and J by 4 bases, with 11 bases between the two germline ends. Looked up from germline, CDR1 is SEHNR and CDR2 is FQNEAQ (reference sequence). Here the CDR3 DNA reads TGTGCCAGCAGCTTAGTGGGGGAGAGGTACGAGCAGTACTTC. This sequence encodes CASSLVGERYEQYF. Variable domain in full (rest from reference TRBV7-9 and TRBJ2-7): DTGVSQNPRHKITKRGQNVTFRCDPISEHNRLYWYRQTLGQGPEFLTYFQNEAQLEKSRLLSDRFSAERPKGSFSTLEIQRTEQGDSAMYLCASSLVGERYEQYFGPGTRLTVT.

This clone was detected many times. DNA for the CDR3: TGCAGTGCTAGTAGACGAGACACCTATCAGCCCCAGCATTTT. Residues: CSASRRDTYQPQHF. The V call is TRBV20-1, the J call TRBJ1-5; D unclear. Germline V gene lookup returns CDR1 DFQATT and CDR2 SNEGSKA (reference sequence). Deletions cut 3 bases from V and 5 bases from J, with 14 bases between. The CDR3 runs to 14 residues.

The chain uses TRBV5-1 and TRBJ2-7, with TRBD2 matching 10 bases. Germline CDR1 is SGHRS and CDR2 is YFSETQ. The length of the CDR3 is 16 residues. The J segment lost 2 bases and the V segment lost 5 bases, leaving 10 bases of the junction unmatched. The CDR3 sequence is CASSLTLAGTPYEQYF. Here the CDR3 DNA reads TGCGCCAGCAGTCTCACACTAGCGGGGACCCCCTACGAGCAGTACTTC.

This clone was counted only a few times. The genes are TRBV7-9 and TRBJ2-7, with D maybe TRBD2 (5 bases). Germline V gene sequence: CDR1 SEHNR, CDR2 FQNEAQ (reference sequence). V was clipped by 7 bases and J by 8 bases, with 15 bases between them. The length of the CDR3 is 12 residues. CDR3 sequence reads: CASIRGLRQQYF. CDR3 nucleotide sequence: TGTGCCAGCATCCGTGGACTGAGGCAGCAGTACTTC.

A note on this clone: Within the sample, other DNA sequences also encode this same CDR3. This sequence joins TRBV9 and TRBJ2-3; D might be TRBD1 or TRBD2, each matching 6 bases. The germline CDR1 and CDR2 sequences are SGDLS and YYNGEE. The V gene lost 2 bases and the J gene lost 6 bases, with 16 bases spanning the gap. This CDR3 is 15 amino acids long. The CDR3 region is CASSVLAGGGDTQYF. CDR3 sequence (DNA): TGTGCCAGCAGCGTCCTAGCTGGAGGGGGGGATACGCAGTATTTT.

This chain connects TRBV30 to TRBJ2-1; tentatively, D is TRBD2 (5 bases). Germline V gives CDR1 GTSNPN, CDR2 SVGIG (reference sequence). The CDR3 has 11 residues. Trimming removed 4 bases from V and 6 bases from J, with 7 bases in between. The CDR3 DNA follows: TGTGCCTGGACGGGAAGCAATGAGCAGTTCTTC. The encoded protein is CAWTGSNEQFF.

Judged by abundance, this clone is medium-sized. The CDR3 reads CASSESKFYEQYF. The CDR3 DNA follows: TGTGCCAGCAGTGAATCGAAGTTCTACGAGCAGTACTTC. The J gene is TRBJ2-7, the V gene TRBV6-1; D not resolved. The germline V gene has CDR1 MNHNS and CDR2 SASEGT. The CDR3 has 13 amino acids. V lost 2 bases to trimming and J lost 3 bases, with 8 bases between them.

This clone appeared a few times. CDR3 nucleotides: TGCGCCAGCAGCTGGGGTTCAAACTATGGCTACACCTTC. Its translation is CASSWGSNYGYTF. V is TRBV5-1 and J is TRBJ1-2; D gene uncertain. The germline V and J ends were trimmed by 3 bases and 2 bases, with 8 bases remaining between them. CDR1 is SGHRS and CDR2 is YFSETQ in the germline V gene. The CDR3 runs to 13 residues.

CDR3 DNA sequence: TGCAGTGCTAGAGAATTCTCGGGAGGGGGGCTTGACGAGCAGTACTTC. Protein product: CSAREFSGGGLDEQYF. V is TRBV20-1 and J is TRBJ2-7; 8 positions agree with TRBD2. Germline CDR1 reads DFQATT; CDR2 reads SNEGSKA (reference sequence). J was trimmed by 5 bases and V by 0 bases; bases with no gene match: 12. The CDR3 runs 16 residues.

By share, this clone ranks as medium-sized. The rearrangement joins TRBV10-1 to TRBJ2-7; a weak D match, TRBD2 (5 bases). CDR3 size: 14 residues. Germline CDR1 and CDR2: WNHNN and SYGVQD (reference sequence). V lost 3 bases and J lost 7, with 16 bases in between. CDR3 DNA: TGCGCCAGCAGTGATGGGCCAGCGGTTGGGGAGCAGTACTTC. It encodes CASSDGPAVGEQYF.

About this clone: Germline and junction disagree at one end, which may indicate a read error. CDR3 DNA sequence: TGTGCCATCAGTGAGGCAGCTTATAATTCAACCCTCCAATTT. Protein sequence: CAISEAAYNSTLQF. The genes are TRBV10-3 and TRBJ1-6; D gene unclear. There are 14 residues in the CDR3. Germline V gene sequence: CDR1 ENHRY, CDR2 SYGVKD.

This chain joins TRBV20-1 and TRBJ2-1; the D gene is possibly TRBD2 (5 bases). This CDR3 has 15 amino acids. Trimming left V 4 bases short and J 6 bases short, with 19 bases between. From germline, CDR1 is DFQATT and CDR2 SNEGSKA (reference sequence). The CDR3 nucleotides read TGCAGTGCTACCCCCCCGGTCGGGAATCTCAATGAGCAGTTCTTC. It encodes CSATPPVGNLNEQFF.

This chain connects TRBV20-1 to TRBJ1-4; 7 nucleotides agree with TRBD1. CDR3 length equals 15 residues. Germline V CDR1 and CDR2: DFQATT, SNEGSKA (reference sequence). V gave up 0 bases and J gave up 8 bases; unmatched junction bases: 9. The CDR3 DNA follows: TGCAGTGCTAGAGACCCTACAGGGGAGGGAGAAAAACTGTTTTTT. Protein product: CSARDPTGEGEKLFF.

In this sample, this clone turned up many times. CDR3 in amino acids: CATSDIGQTDTQYF. As DNA, the CDR3 is TGTGCCACCAGTGATATAGGACAGACAGATACGCAGTATTTT. This sequence joins TRBV24-1 and TRBJ2-3; D perhaps matches TRBD1 (6 bases). The V gene lost 3 bases and the J gene lost 3 bases, with 9 bases spanning the gap. CDR1 is KGHDR and CDR2 is SFDVKD in the germline V gene. This CDR3 region has 14 residues.

This chain joins TRBV5-1 and TRBJ1-1; weak D call: TRBD1 (5 bases). V was cut by 4 bases and J by 0 bases, with 13 bases left in between. Per germline, CDR1 SGHRS and CDR2 YFSETQ. The length of the CDR3 is 15 residues. CDR3 protein: CASSKGPGLNTEAFF. For the CDR3, the DNA is TGCGCCAGCAGCAAAGGTCCGGGGCTGAACACTGAAGCTTTCTTT.

The chain employs TRBV19 and TRBJ1-2; D ambiguous. The CDR3 has 13 residues. Germline loops: CDR1 LNHDA, CDR2 SQIVND (reference sequence). V dropped 5 bases and J dropped 3 bases, with 10 bases sitting between them. The chain's CDR3 is CASSSLADYGYTF. In DNA, the CDR3 is TGTGCCAGTAGTTCGTTGGCGGACTATGGCTACACCTTC.

The J gene is TRBJ2-1, the V gene TRBV28; 9 bases are shared with TRBD2. This CDR3 region has 14 residues. Germline CDR1 MDHEN, CDR2 SYDVKM. The J segment lost 4 bases and the V segment lost 10 bases, leaving 8 bases of the junction unmatched. The CDR3 loop is CATIAGEIYNEQFF. CDR3 DNA sequence: TGTGCCACCATAGCGGGAGAGATTTACAATGAGCAGTTCTTC.

This clone showed up many times. This chain links TRBV3-1 with TRBJ1-6; a weak D match, TRBD1 (5 bases). The V and J ends lost 4 bases and 7 bases respectively, with 5 bases between them. There are 12 residues in the CDR3. Germline-derived CDR1 and CDR2 are LGHDT and YNNKEL (reference sequence). This CDR3 is CASSRDNSPLHF. The CDR3 nucleotides read TGTGCCAGCAGCCGGGACAATTCACCCCTCCACTTT.

The chain is built from TRBV7-8 and TRBJ2-7; 7 nucleotides line up with TRBD1. The CDR3 runs 14 residues. J was trimmed by 2 bases and V by 3 bases; bases with no gene match: 4. Germline V gene data show CDR1 as SGHVS and CDR2 as FQNEAQ. This CDR3 is CASSFTQGAYEQYF. The CDR3 region has the DNA TGTGCCAGCAGCTTTACCCAGGGGGCCTACGAGCAGTACTTC.

The CDR3 loop reads CSALGSYGYTF. The CDR3 coding sequence is TGCAGTGCCTTGGGGTCCTATGGCTACACCTTC. The chain uses TRBV20-1 and TRBJ1-2; D is undetermined. CDR1 DFQATT and CDR2 SNEGSKA come from the germline V gene (reference sequence). CDR3 size: 11 residues. V was shortened by 6 bases and J by 4 bases, with 9 bases between the two germline ends.

This clone counts as medium-sized (0.01 to 0.1%). The chain couples TRBV10-2 to TRBJ2-7, with 7 bases that match TRBD2. The CDR3 spans 14 residues. Trimming took 3 bases from V and 3 from J; bases not matched to a gene: 5. Germline-derived CDR1 and CDR2 are WSHSY and SAAADI. CDR3: CASSDVGGSYEQYF. In nucleotides, the CDR3 is TGCGCCAGCAGTGATGTGGGCGGGAGCTACGAGCAGTACTTC.

As to this clone: At one of its ends the junction is not consistent with the germline gene, which may arise from a read error. The V and J genes are TRBV18 and TRBJ2-1; TRBD2 matches at 11 bases. CDR3 length equals 16 residues. The germline V gene has CDR1 KGHSH and CDR2 LQKENI. The CDR3 loop reads CASSPPTSGGMHEQFF. The CDR3, as DNA: TGTGCCAGCTCACCACCTACTAGCGGGGGAATGCATGAGCAGTTCTTT.

The chain has TRBV6-1 and TRBJ1-6; 7 nucleotides match TRBD1. This CDR3 is built from 14 residues. J gave up 6 bases and V 7 bases, and 6 bases lay outside the gene matches. Germline lookup yields CDR1 MNHNS and CDR2 SASEGT. The CDR3 coding sequence is TGTGCCAGCATTCGGGACAGTCTTAATTCACCCCTCCACTTT. Protein: CASIRDSLNSPLHF.